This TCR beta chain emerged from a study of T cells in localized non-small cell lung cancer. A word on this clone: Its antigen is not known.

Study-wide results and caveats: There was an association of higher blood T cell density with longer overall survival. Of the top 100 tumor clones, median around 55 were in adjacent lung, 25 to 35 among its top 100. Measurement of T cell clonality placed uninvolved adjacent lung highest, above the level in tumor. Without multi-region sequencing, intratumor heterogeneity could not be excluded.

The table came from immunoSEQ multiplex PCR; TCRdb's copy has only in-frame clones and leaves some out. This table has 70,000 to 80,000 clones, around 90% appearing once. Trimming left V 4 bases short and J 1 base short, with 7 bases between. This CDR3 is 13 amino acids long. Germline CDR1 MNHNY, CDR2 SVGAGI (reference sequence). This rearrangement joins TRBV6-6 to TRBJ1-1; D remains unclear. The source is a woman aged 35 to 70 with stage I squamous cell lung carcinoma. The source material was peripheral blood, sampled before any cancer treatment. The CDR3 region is CASSLWRNTEAFF. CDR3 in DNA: TGTGCCAGCAGTTTATGGAGGAACACTGAAGCTTTCTTT.